The 27 T cell receptor beta chains given below trace back to one sample, sequenced in a study of identical twins. TCRdb reprocessed the 5' RACE reads via MiXCR and lists one record per CDR3 protein. The sample consists of about 1.7 million distinct CDR3 sequences, 25% to 35% of them appearing once. Sequencing was done on a sample of cord blood. The receptors originated from a newborn girl in good health.

This clonotype was counted a few times. The chain recombines TRBV14 with TRBJ2-7, with 7 bases that match TRBD2. The CDR3 is made up of 12 amino acids. The germline V gene encodes CDR1 SGHDN and CDR2 FVKESK. Losses at the gene ends were 2 bases for V and 9 bases for J; bases not matched to a gene: 4. The CDR3 reads CASSQTGGGQYF. The CDR3 DNA sequence: TGTGCCAGCAGCCAAACGGGAGGAGGGCAGTACTTC.

The chain couples TRBV20-1 to TRBJ2-3; 7 bases fit TRBD1. V lost 2 bases, J lost 2 bases, and 4 bases stayed unmatched. The CDR3 is 14 residues long. Germline CDR1 reads DFQATT; CDR2 reads SNEGSKA (reference sequence). CDR3 sequence reads: CSARRGPYTDTQYF. The CDR3 DNA is TGCAGTGCTAGAAGGGGGCCCTACACAGATACGCAGTATTTT.

This clonotype was seen ten or more times. The chain uses TRBV11-2 and TRBJ2-1; D perhaps matches TRBD2 (7 bases). Germline loops: CDR1 SGHAT, CDR2 FQNNGV. Trimming took off 5 bases at V and 7 bases at J, with 15 bases between the two ends. The CDR3 spans 14 residues. The CDR3 sequence is CASSLGGLRNEQFF. The CDR3 DNA is TGTGCCAGCAGCCTAGGGGGACTAAGGAATGAGCAGTTCTTC.

The chain uses TRBV20-1 and TRBJ2-7; D tentatively reads TRBD1 or TRBD2 (5 bases each). V dropped 0 bases and J dropped 3 bases, with 12 bases sitting between them. CDR3 length equals 14 residues. The germline V gene encodes CDR1 DFQATT and CDR2 SNEGSKA (reference sequence). The CDR3 nucleotides read TGCAGTGCTAGAGATCGGGACCTCTACTACGAGCAGTACTTC. Protein product: CSARDRDLYYEQYF.

The chain is built from TRBV11-2 and TRBJ2-2; D remains unclear. Deletions cut 6 bases from V and 0 bases from J, with 11 bases between. Germline-derived CDR1 and CDR2 are SGHAT and FQNNGV. The length of the CDR3 is 15 residues. The CDR3 DNA reads TGTGCCAGCAGTTTGGGAATCGCGAACACCGGGGAGCTGTTTTTT. Amino acids: CASSLGIANTGELFF.

This chain joins TRBV20-1 and TRBJ1-2; D is unclear. Germline CDR1 DFQATT, CDR2 SNEGSKA (reference sequence). This CDR3 is built from 11 residues. Trimming left V 5 bases short and J 5 bases short, with 9 bases between. CDR3 in amino acids: CSAQVSYGYTF. The CDR3 coding sequence is TGCAGTGCTCAGGTTTCGTATGGCTACACCTTC.

There are a few counts of this clonotype. V is TRBV20-1 and J is TRBJ2-3, with 13 positions matching TRBD2. V lost 0 bases and J lost 4; bases outside the gene matches: 4. From germline, CDR1 is DFQATT and CDR2 SNEGSKA (reference sequence). CDR3 size: 16 residues. This chain's CDR3 is CSARDLLAGGADTQYF. The CDR3 DNA is TGCAGTGCTAGAGATTTACTAGCGGGGGGGGCAGATACGCAGTATTTT.

This clonotype was found a few times. CDR3 nucleotide sequence: TGTGCCAGCAGGGAGACAGGGGGCGCAGATACGCAGTATTTT. Translating gives CASRETGGADTQYF. This sequence joins TRBV7-9 and TRBJ2-3; TRBD1 agrees at 10 bases. V trimming: 6 bases; J trimming: 4 bases; junction bases outside the gene matches: 4. Per germline, CDR1 SEHNR and CDR2 FQNEAQ (reference sequence). The CDR3 length is 14 residues.

A remark on this clonotype: One base away lies a much larger clone, so this may be a sequencing read error. CDR3 DNA sequence: TGCAGTGCTAGAATGACCTACGAGCAGTACTTC. Translating gives CSARMTYEQYF. The V call is TRBV20-1, the J call TRBJ2-7, with unresolved D. Looked up from germline, CDR1 is DFQATT and CDR2 is SNEGSKA (reference sequence). The V and J ends lost 2 bases and 2 bases respectively, with 4 bases between them. The CDR3 loop spans 11 amino acids.

This clonotype was found once. The CDR3 DNA sequence: TGCGCCAGCAGCTGGGAGGGTTATAGCAATCAGCCCCAGCATTTT. It encodes CASSWEGYSNQPQHF. The chain employs TRBV5-1 and TRBJ1-5, with D hard to call. The germline CDR1 and CDR2 sequences are SGHRS and YFSETQ. The CDR3 spans 15 residues. V was trimmed by 3 bases and J by 0 bases, leaving 10 bases between them.

In this sample, this clonotype turned up a few times. The V call is TRBV29-1, the J call TRBJ2-5; D is ambiguous. Deletions cut 2 bases from V and 2 bases from J, with 6 bases between. This CDR3 comprises 12 residues. CDR1 SQVTM and CDR2 ANQGSEA come from the germline V gene. The CDR3 DNA reads as TGCAGCGTTGAAATGGGACAAGAGACCCAGTACTTC. It specifies CSVEMGQETQYF.

Comments on this clonotype: At one end the junction does not follow the germline gene, possibly because of a read error. The chain has TRBV12-3 or TRBV12-4 and TRBJ2-1; TRBD2 matches at 8 bases. The CDR3 has 14 amino acids. The CDR3 here is CASSIAGTHNEQFF. The DNA for the CDR3 is TGTGCCAGCAGTATAGCGGGGACCCACAATGAGCAGTTCTTC.

The gene calls are TRBV2 and TRBJ1-1; a possible D gene is TRBD1 (5 bases). The CDR3 consists of 15 residues. V shed 1 base and J shed 4 bases, with 13 bases lying between them. The V gene's germline CDR1 is SNHLY and CDR2 FYNNEI. Written as DNA, the CDR3 is TGTGCCAGCAGTGAAGAGGGGAGCAGCCTCACTGAAGCTTTCTTT. Protein sequence: CASSEEGSSLTEAFF.

The gene calls are TRBV7-9 and TRBJ2-3, with 8 bases matching TRBD2. Losses at the gene ends were 4 bases for V and 2 bases for J; bases not matched to a gene: 8. CDR3 length: 16 residues. CDR1 and CDR2 from the germline V gene are SEHNR and FQNEAQ (reference sequence). The CDR3 sequence: CASSSGSGALTDTQYF. Here the CDR3 DNA reads TGTGCCAGCAGCTCCGGTAGCGGGGCTCTCACAGATACGCAGTATTTT. The full variable domain, its missing parts supplied by reference TRBV7-9 and TRBJ2-3, is DTGVSQNPRHKITKRGQNVTFRCDPISEHNRLYWYRQTLGQGPEFLTYFQNEAQLEKSRLLSDRFSAERPKGSFSTLEIQRTEQGDSAMYLCASSSGSGALTDTQYFGPGTRLTVL.

The rearrangement joins TRBV20-1 to TRBJ1-5; D may be TRBD1 (6 bases). V was clipped by 6 bases and J by 1 base, with 19 bases between them. CDR3 length: 16 amino acids. Germline lookup yields CDR1 DFQATT and CDR2 SNEGSKA (reference sequence). The CDR3 loop is CSATRYRERSNQPQHF. The DNA for the CDR3 is TGCAGTGCCACCCGGTACAGGGAAAGGAGCAATCAGCCCCAGCATTTT.

The CDR3 DNA reads TGTGCCATCAGTTTTGACAGGGCTAATCAGCCCCAGCATTTT. It is translated as CAISFDRANQPQHF. The chain joins TRBV10-3 to TRBJ1-5, with 7 bases matching TRBD1. This CDR3 comprises 14 residues. Per germline, CDR1 ENHRY and CDR2 SYGVKD. Losses at the gene ends were 5 bases for V and 4 bases for J; bases not matched to a gene: 5.

This chain uses TRBV12-3 or TRBV12-4 with TRBJ2-5; D possibly matches TRBD1 or TRBD2 (7 bases each). With the DNA end fitting TRBJ2-7 better, the J assignment may be wrong. CDR3 length: 14 amino acids. The CDR3 loop is CASRRGTERYEQYF. CDR3 bases: TGTGCCAGCAGGCGGGGGACAGAGCGTTACGAGCAGTACTTC.

This clonotype was counted ten times or more. This sequence joins TRBV5-5 and TRBJ1-2, with 8 bases that match TRBD1. The CDR3 spans 15 residues. V was clipped by 4 bases and J by 4 bases; unmatched bases: 9. Germline assignment: CDR1 SGHKS and CDR2 YYEKEE (reference sequence). The CDR3 loop reads CASSKGQGPLYGYTF. Written as DNA, the CDR3 is TGTGCCAGCAGCAAAGGACAGGGCCCACTCTATGGCTACACCTTC.

The chain employs TRBV28 and TRBJ2-3; 10 bases align to TRBD1. Germline V gene lookup returns CDR1 MDHEN and CDR2 SYDVKM. The CDR3 has 15 residues. Trimming cost V 5 bases and J 2 bases; bases outside gene matches: 4. CDR3 amino acids: CASSGQGVPTDTQYF. Here the CDR3 DNA reads TGTGCCAGCAGTGGACAGGGGGTACCCACAGATACGCAGTATTTT. Drawing the rest from reference TRBV28 and TRBJ2-3, the complete variable domain is DVKVTQSSRYLVKRTGEKVFLECVQDMDHENMFWYRQDPGLGLRLIYFSYDVKMKEKGDIPEGYSVSREKKERFSLILESASTNQTSMYLCASSGQGVPTDTQYFGPGTRLTVL.

The table lists this clonotype with a few counts. The chain recombines TRBV20-1 with TRBJ1-5; weak D call: TRBD1 (5 bases). Deletions cut 7 bases from V and 1 base from J, with 8 bases between. The CDR3 spans 12 residues. Germline values: CDR1 DFQATT, CDR2 SNEGSKA (reference sequence). CDR3 in DNA: TGCAGTGGATGGGACAGCAATCAGCCCCAGCATTTT. Amino acids: CSGWDSNQPQHF.

The CDR3 sequence is CASSARGAAYNEQFF. For the CDR3, the DNA is TGTGCCAGCAGCGCCCGGGGGGCGGCCTACAATGAGCAGTTCTTC. This rearrangement joins TRBV7-9 to TRBJ2-1; weak D call: TRBD2 (7 bases). The V gene lost 5 bases and the J gene lost 2 bases, with 13 bases spanning the gap. The CDR3 loop spans 15 amino acids. Germline V gives CDR1 SEHNR, CDR2 FQNEAQ (reference sequence).

The chain couples TRBV14 to TRBJ1-4, with D unresolved. With 3 bases removed from V and 8 bases from J, the gap between germline ends came to 7 bases. Germline CDR1 and CDR2: SGHDN and FVKESK. The CDR3 extends over 12 amino acids. The CDR3 region is CASSHFGEKLFF. The CDR3 DNA reads TGTGCCAGCAGCCATTTCGGGGAAAAACTGTTTTTT.

This chain links TRBV2 with TRBJ2-1, with D uncertain. The CDR3 totals 11 residues. V was pared by 6 bases and J by 10 bases, with 10 bases between. Germline CDR1 is SNHLY and CDR2 is FYNNEI. CDR3 coding DNA: TGTGCCAGCAGCTCCTCACTAGAGCAGTTCTTC. Translation: CASSSSLEQFF.

This clonotype was observed a handful of times. This rearrangement joins TRBV4-1 to TRBJ2-1; 10 bases fit TRBD2. The CDR3 is 15 residues long. The V and J ends lost 6 bases and 2 bases, in that order; junction bases with no gene match: 4. The germline gives CDR1 MGHRA, CDR2 YSYEKL. The CDR3 coding sequence is TGCGCCAGCAGGCCTACTAGCGGGACCTACAATGAGCAGTTCTTC. This encodes CASRPTSGTYNEQFF.

V gene TRBV20-1 combines with J gene TRBJ1-2; 9 bases are shared with TRBD1. The germline V gene has CDR1 DFQATT and CDR2 SNEGSKA (reference sequence). This CDR3 spans 12 amino acids. The trim removed 6 bases at V and 7 bases at J, leaving 6 bases unmatched. Here the CDR3 reads CSAIGQGTGYTF. The CDR3 bases are TGCAGTGCGATAGGACAGGGGACTGGCTACACCTTC.

The chain has TRBV30 and TRBJ2-3; perhaps TRBD2 as D (5 bases). V shed 2 bases and J shed 8 bases, with 17 bases lying between them. The CDR3 length is 14 residues. Per germline, CDR1 GTSNPN and CDR2 SVGIG (reference sequence). CDR3 sequence: CAWSLGGGGGTQYF. The CDR3 nucleotides are TGTGCCTGGAGTCTTGGAGGAGGTGGAGGTACGCAGTATTTT.

The chain couples TRBV6-1 to TRBJ1-2, with no clear D. CDR1 MNHNS and CDR2 SASEGT come from the germline V gene. This CDR3 contains 13 residues. With 4 bases removed from V and 4 bases from J, the gap between germline ends came to 10 bases. The CDR3 nucleotides are TGTGCCAGCAGTGCGAACGACCCCTATGGCTACACCTTC. Its translation is CASSANDPYGYTF.